This TCR beta chain emerged from a study of beta chain features in type 1 diabetes. The whole isolated RNA underwent reverse transcription, so sequencing captured expressed TCRB transcripts. Only in-frame clones appear in the TCRdb table, and some are missing; sequencing was by immunoSEQ multiplex PCR. The sample carries some 160,000 clones, less than 9.5% recorded once. In its sample, this clone was seen a few times. Germline values: CDR1 MNHNS, CDR2 SASEGT. CDR3 length: 15 residues. V gave up 7 bases and J gave up 14 bases; unmatched junction bases: 15. Sequencing input: central memory CD4+ T cells from blood. The TCR was taken from a woman aged 18-30 years in good health. The genes are TRBV6-1 and TRBJ2-1, with 12 bases lining up with TRBD1. DNA for the CDR3: TGTGCCAGCACCCCCGGGACAGGGGGCAGCTTCTGGGAGTTCTTC. It encodes CASTPGTGGSFWEFF.